This T cell receptor (beta chain) appears in the sequencing data of a study of OX40 agonist ivuxolimab in advanced cancers. V shed 8 bases, J shed 6 bases, and the junction held 12 bases outside the gene matches. The CDR3 has 14 amino acids. Germline V gene lookup returns CDR1 KGHSH and CDR2 LQKENI. Points from the study as a whole: Expanded peripheral T-cell antigen specificity went undetermined. Relative to CD4+ cells, CD8+ T cells on average had more expanded clones.

Using immunoSEQ multiplex PCR, the repertoire was profiled, and TCRdb retains in-frame clones only, with some absent. The table shows 55,000 to 70,000 clones, with 80% occurring only once. Concerning this clone: Its antigen remains unidentified.

The source is an adult with an advanced solid tumor such as melanoma, head and neck, liver or kidney cancer. The source material was CD4+ or CD8+ T cells sorted from blood, sampled in a trial of the OX40 agonist ivuxolimab. This sequence joins TRBV18 and TRBJ1-2; TRBD1 matches 7 bases. The CDR3 protein is CASQRVTGADGYTF. Written as DNA, the CDR3 is TGTGCCAGCCAAAGAGTTACAGGGGCAGATGGCTACACCTTC.